This T cell receptor beta chain emerged from a study of blood T cells in healthy people across ages. Study summary: Researchers report that template switching captured about one barcoded beta molecule per two T cells.

Trimming removed 6 bases from V and 8 bases from J, with 13 bases in between. The CDR3 has 13 residues. Germline CDR1 reads KGHSH; CDR2 reads LQKENI. In regard to this clonotype: The antigen remains unidentified.

A sample-barcoded 5' primer and a J-beta primer mix were used in a second PCR of roughly 6 to 11 cycles. At least 2.5 million CDR3-containing paired-end reads were obtained per sample. TCRdb called the 5' RACE reads again in MiXCR, with one record for every CDR3 protein. Of over a million distinct CDR3 sequences in the sample, around 39% were seen once. Overall study results and limits: Roughly linear age-related decline in beta diversity appeared, significant by age around 36.

The sample comprised blood. This sequence was found in a woman aged 18-29 years in good health. This chain connects TRBV18 to TRBJ1-4; D remains ambiguous. The chain's CDR3 is CASSRTGGEKLFF. The CDR3 DNA follows: TGTGCCAGCTCCCGGACGGGTGGAGAAAAACTGTTTTTT.